The sequence of this T cell receptor (beta chain) was determined in a study of blood T cell repertoires in COVID-19. The data were produced by immunoSEQ multiplex PCR, yet TCRdb's version contains in-frame clones alone and is incomplete. The data show about 84,000 clones, over 65% seen once. There are 14 residues in the CDR3. Germline trimming cut 5 bases from V and 4 bases from J; bases unmatched to any gene: 4. Looked up from germline, CDR1 is SGHAT and CDR2 is FQDESV (reference sequence). The source is a man over 45 with active or convalescent COVID-19. The chain links TRBV11-1 to TRBJ2-3; 9 nucleotides align to TRBD2. Sequencing was carried out using peripheral blood. In DNA form, the CDR3 reads TGTGCCAGCAGCAGACTAGCGGCGTCAGATACGCAGTATTTT. It specifies CASSRLAASDTQYF.